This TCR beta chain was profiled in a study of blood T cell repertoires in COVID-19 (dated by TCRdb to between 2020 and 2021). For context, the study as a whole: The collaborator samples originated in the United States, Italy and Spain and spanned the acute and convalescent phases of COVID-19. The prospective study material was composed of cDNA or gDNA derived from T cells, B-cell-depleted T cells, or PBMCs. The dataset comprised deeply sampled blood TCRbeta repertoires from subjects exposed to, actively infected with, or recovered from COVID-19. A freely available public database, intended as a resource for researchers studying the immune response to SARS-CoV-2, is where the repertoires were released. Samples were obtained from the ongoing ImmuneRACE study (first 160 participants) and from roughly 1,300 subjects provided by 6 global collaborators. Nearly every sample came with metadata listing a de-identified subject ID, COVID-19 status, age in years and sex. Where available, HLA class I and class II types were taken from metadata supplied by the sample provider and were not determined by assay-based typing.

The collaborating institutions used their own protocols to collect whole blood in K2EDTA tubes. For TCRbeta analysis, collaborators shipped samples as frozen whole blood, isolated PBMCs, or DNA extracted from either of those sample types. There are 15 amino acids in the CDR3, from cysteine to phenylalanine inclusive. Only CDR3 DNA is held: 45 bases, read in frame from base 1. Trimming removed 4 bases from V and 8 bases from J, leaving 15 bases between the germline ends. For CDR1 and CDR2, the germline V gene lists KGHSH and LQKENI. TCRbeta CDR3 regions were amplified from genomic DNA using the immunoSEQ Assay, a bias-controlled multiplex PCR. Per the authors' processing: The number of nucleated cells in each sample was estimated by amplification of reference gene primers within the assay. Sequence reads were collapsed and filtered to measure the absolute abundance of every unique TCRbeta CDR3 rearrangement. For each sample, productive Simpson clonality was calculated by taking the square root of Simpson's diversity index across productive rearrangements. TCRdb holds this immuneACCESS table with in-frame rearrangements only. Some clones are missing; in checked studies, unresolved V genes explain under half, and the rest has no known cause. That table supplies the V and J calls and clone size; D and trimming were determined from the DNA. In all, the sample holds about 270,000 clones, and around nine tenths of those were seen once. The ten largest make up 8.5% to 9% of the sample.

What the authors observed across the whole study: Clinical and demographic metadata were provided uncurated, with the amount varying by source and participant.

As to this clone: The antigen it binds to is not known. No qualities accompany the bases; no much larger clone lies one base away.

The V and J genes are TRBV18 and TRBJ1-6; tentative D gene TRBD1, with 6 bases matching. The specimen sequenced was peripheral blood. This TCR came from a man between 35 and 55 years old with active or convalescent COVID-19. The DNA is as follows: TGTGCCAGCTCACACGCGGACAGCGGCGATTCACCCCTCCACTTT. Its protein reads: CASSHADSGDSPLHF.